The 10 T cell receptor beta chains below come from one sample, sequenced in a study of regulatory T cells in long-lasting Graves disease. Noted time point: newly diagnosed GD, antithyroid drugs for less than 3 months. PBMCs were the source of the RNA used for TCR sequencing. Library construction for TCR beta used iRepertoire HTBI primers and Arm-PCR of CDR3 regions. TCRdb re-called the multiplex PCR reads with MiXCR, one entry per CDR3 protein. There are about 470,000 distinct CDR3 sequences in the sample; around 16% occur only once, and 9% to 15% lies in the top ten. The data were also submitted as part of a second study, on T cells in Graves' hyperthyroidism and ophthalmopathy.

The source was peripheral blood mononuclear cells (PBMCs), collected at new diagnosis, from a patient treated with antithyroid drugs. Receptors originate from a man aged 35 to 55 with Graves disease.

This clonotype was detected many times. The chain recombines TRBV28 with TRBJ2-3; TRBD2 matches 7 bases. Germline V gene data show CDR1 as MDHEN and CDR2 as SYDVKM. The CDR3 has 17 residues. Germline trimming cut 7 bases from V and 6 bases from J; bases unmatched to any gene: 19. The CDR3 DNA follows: TGTGCCAGCACCTCTTGGGGCACGGGAGGCGGGCTGGATACGCAGTATTTT. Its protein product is CASTSWGTGGGLDTQYF.

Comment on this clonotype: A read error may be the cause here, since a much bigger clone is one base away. The CDR3 is CASSLIGASYEQYF. Here the CDR3 DNA reads TGTGCCAGCAGTTTGATAGGGGCGTCCTACGAGCAGTACTTC. The chain couples TRBV12-3 or TRBV12-4 to TRBJ2-7, with D perhaps matching TRBD1 (5 bases). The ends were cut back, 3 bases at V and 1 base at J, with 10 bases in the middle. The CDR3 is 14 amino acids.

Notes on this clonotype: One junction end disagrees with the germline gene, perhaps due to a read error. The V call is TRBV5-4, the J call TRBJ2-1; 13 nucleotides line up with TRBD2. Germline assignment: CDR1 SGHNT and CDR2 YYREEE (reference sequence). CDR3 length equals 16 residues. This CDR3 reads CASSPTSGRSYDEQFF. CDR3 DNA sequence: TGTGCCAGCAGCCCGACTAGCGGGAGGTCCTACGATGAGCAGTTCTTC. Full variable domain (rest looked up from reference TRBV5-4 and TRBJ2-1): ETGVTQSPTHLIKTRGQQVTLRCSSQSGHNTVSWYQQALGQGPQFIFQYYREEENGRGNFPPRFSGLQFPNYSSELNVNALELDDSALYLCASSPTSGRSYDEQFFGPGTRLTVL.

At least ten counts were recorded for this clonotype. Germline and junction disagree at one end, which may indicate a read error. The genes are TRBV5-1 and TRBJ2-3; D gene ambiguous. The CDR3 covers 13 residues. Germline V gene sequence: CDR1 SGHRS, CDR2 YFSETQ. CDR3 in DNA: TGTGCCAGCAGCTTGGGCCCCACAGATACGCAGTATTTT. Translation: CASSLGPTDTQYF.

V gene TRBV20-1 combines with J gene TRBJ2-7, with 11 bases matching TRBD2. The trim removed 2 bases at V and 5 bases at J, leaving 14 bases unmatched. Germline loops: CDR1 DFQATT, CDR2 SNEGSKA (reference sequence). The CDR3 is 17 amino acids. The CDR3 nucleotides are TGCAGTGCTAGAAGCTTACTAGCGGGAGAGTCGTTGAACGAGCAGTACTTC. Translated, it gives CSARSLLAGESLNEQYF.

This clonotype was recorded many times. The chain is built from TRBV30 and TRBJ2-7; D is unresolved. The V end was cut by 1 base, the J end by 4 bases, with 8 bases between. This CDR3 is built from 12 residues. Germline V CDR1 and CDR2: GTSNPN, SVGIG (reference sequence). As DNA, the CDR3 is TGTGCCTGGAGTGGTCTAACTTACGAGCAGTACTTC. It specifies CAWSGLTYEQYF. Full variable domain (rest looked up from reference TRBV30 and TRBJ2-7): SQTIHQWPATLVQPVGSPLSLECTVEGTSNPNLYWYRQAAGRGLQLLFYSVGIGQISSEVPQNLSASRPQDRQFILSSKKLLLSDSGFYLCAWSGLTYEQYFGPGTRLTVT.

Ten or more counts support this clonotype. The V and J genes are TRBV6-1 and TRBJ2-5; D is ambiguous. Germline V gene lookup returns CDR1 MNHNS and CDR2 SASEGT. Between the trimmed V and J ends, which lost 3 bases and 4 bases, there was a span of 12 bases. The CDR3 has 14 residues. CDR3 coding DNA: TGTGCCAGCAGTGACGACCCAGGTCGAGAGACCCAGTACTTC. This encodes CASSDDPGRETQYF.

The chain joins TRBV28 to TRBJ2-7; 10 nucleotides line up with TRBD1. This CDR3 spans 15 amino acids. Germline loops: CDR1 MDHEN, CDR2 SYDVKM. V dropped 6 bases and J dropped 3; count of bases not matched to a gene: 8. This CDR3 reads CASRGGQGFIYEQYF. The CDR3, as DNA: TGTGCCAGCAGGGGGGGACAGGGGTTTATCTACGAGCAGTACTTC. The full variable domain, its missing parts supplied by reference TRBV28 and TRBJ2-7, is DVKVTQSSRYLVKRTGEKVFLECVQDMDHENMFWYRQDPGLGLRLIYFSYDVKMKEKGDIPEGYSVSREKKERFSLILESASTNQTSMYLCASRGGQGFIYEQYFGPGTRLTVT.

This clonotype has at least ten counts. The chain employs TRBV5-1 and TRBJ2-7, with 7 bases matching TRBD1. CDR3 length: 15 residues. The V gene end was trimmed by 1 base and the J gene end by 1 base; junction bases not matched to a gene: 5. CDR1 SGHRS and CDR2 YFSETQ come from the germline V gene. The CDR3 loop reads CASSLSPGQSYEQYF. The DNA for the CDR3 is TGCGCCAGCAGCTTGAGCCCGGGACAGTCCTACGAGCAGTACTTC.

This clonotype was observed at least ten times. CDR3 sequence: CASRRQGRGYTF. CDR3 bases: TGTGCCAGCAGACGACAGGGCCGAGGCTACACCTTC. This chain uses TRBV28 with TRBJ1-2; 7 bases fit TRBD1. Trimming took 6 bases from V and 8 from J; bases not matched to a gene: 6. The length of the CDR3 is 12 residues. CDR1 MDHEN and CDR2 SYDVKM come from the germline V gene.